This T cell receptor beta chain was observed in a study of identical twins. Points from the study as a whole: Low generation-probability sequences were in excess among twin-shared out-of-frame alpha sequences. Clonotypes of the beta chain that were abundant in cord blood carried fewer insertions (memory repertoires showed none).

Only a few counts were recorded for this clonotype. Antigen: not known. Everyone who donated was a healthy Caucasian. Unmatched junction bases numbered 6, after V lost 4 bases and J lost 5 bases. Per the germline V gene, CDR1 is SGHTA and CDR2 is FQGTGA. The CDR3 has 14 amino acids. The authors used template switching to add a universal primer site and gave cDNA unique molecular identifiers. TCRdb used MiXCR to reprocess the 5' RACE reads, holding one entry per CDR3 protein. The sample lists around 490,000 distinct CDR3 sequences; over 11% were seen once. A further study also used this sample, focusing on yellow fever vaccine responses in identical twins.

The J gene is TRBJ2-7, the V gene TRBV7-3; TRBD1 matches 9 bases. The sequence came from a woman aged 18-30 years in good health. Specimen: CD4+ T cells sorted from blood. The CDR3 protein is CASSWGQGRNEQYF. The DNA of the CDR3 is TGTGCCAGCAGCTGGGGACAGGGAAGGAACGAGCAGTACTTC.